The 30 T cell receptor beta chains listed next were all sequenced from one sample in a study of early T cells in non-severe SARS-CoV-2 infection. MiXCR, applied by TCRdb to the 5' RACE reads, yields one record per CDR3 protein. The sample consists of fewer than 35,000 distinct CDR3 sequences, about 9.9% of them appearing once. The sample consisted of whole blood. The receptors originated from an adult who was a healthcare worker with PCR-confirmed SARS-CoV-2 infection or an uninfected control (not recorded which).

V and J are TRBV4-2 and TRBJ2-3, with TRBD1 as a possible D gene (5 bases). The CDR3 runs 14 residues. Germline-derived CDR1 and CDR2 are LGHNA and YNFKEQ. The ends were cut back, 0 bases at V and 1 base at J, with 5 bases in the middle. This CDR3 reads CASSQEGRTDTQYF. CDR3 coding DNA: TGTGCCAGCAGCCAAGAGGGGCGCACAGATACGCAGTATTTT.

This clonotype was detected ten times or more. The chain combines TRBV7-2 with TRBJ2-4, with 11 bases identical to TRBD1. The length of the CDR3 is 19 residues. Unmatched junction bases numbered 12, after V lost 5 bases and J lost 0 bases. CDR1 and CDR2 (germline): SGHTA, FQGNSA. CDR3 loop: CASSPRTGGYLLAKNIQYF. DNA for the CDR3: TGTGCCAGCAGCCCCCGGACAGGGGGCTATTTACTAGCCAAAAACATTCAGTACTTC.

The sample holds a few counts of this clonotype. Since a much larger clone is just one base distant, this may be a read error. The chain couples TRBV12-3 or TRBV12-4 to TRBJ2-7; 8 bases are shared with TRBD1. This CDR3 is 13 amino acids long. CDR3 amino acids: CVSTRTGTYEQYF. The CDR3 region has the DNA TGTGTCAGCACTCGGACAGGGACCTACGAGCAGTACTTC.

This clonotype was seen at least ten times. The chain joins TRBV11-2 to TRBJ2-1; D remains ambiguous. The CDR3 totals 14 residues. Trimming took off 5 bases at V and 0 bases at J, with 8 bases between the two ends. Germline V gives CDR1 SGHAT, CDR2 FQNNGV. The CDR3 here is CASSSWGSYNEQFF. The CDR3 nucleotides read TGTGCCAGCAGCAGTTGGGGCTCCTACAATGAGCAGTTCTTC. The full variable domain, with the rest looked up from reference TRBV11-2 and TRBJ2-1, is EAGVAQSPRYKIIEKRQSVAFWCNPISGHATLYWYQQILGQGPKLLIQFQNNGVVDDSQLPKDRFSAERLKGVDSTLKIQPAKLEDSAVYLCASSSWGSYNEQFFGPGTRLTVL.

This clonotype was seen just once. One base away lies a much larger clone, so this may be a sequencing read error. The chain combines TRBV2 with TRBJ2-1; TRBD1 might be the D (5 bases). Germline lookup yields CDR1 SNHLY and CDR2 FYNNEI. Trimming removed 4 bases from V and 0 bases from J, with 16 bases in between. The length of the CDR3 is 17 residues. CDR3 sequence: CASSALEGQGSYNEQFF. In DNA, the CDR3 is TGTGCCAGCAGTGCCCTAGAAGGGCAGGGCTCCTACAATGAGCAGTTCTTC.

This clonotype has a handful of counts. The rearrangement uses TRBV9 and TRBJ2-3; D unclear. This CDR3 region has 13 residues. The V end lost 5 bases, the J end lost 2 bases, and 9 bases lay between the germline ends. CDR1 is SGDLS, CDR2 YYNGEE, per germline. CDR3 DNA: TGTGCCAGCAGTCTTCTTTCCACAGATACGCAGTATTTT. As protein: CASSLLSTDTQYF.

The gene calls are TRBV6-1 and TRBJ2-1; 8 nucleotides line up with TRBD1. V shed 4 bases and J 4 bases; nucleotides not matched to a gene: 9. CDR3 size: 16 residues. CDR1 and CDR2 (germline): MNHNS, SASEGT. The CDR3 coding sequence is TGTGCCAGCAGTGGGTCCAGGACAGGGTTGTACAATGAGCAGTTCTTC. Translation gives CASSGSRTGLYNEQFF.

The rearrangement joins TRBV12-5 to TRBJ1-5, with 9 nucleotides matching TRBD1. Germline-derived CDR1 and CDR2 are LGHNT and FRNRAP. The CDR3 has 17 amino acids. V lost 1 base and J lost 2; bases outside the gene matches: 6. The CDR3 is CASGLGLGQGGNQPQHF. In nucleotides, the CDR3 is TGTGCTAGTGGTTTGGGCCTGGGACAGGGCGGCAATCAGCCCCAGCATTTT. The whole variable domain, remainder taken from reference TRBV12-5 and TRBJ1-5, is DARVTQTPRHKVTEMGQEVTMRCQPILGHNTVFWYRQTMMQGLELLAYFRNRAPLDDSGMPKDRFSAEMPDATLATLKIQPSEPRDSAVYFCASGLGLGQGGNQPQHFGDGTRLSIL.

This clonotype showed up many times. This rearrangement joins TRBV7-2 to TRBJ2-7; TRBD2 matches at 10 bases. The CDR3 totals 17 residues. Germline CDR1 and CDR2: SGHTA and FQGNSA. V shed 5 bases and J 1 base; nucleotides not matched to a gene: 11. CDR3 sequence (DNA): TGTGCCAGCAGCCTTAGCGGGGGGCACCAACCATCCTACGAGCAGTACTTC. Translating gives CASSLSGGHQPSYEQYF.

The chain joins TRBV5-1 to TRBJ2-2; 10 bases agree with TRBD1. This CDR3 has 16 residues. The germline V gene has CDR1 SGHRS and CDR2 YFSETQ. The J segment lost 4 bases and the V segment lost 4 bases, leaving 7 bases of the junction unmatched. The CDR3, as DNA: TGCGCCAGCAGCCTCCGGGACAGGGGAGGCACCGGGGAGCTGTTTTTT. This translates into CASSLRDRGGTGELFF.

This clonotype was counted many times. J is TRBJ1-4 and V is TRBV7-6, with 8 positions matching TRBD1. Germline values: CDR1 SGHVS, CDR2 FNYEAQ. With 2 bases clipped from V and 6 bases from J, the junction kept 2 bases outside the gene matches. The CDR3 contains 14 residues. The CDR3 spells CASSLSQGDEKLFF. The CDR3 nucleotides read TGTGCCAGCAGCTTATCACAGGGGGATGAAAAACTGTTTTTT.

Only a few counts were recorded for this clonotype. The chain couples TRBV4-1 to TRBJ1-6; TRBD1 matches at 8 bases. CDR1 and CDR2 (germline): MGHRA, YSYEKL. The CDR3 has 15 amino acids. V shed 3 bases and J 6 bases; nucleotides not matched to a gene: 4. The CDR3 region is CASSQTGAGNSPLHF. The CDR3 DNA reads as TGCGCCAGCAGCCAGACAGGGGCGGGTAATTCACCCCTCCACTTT.

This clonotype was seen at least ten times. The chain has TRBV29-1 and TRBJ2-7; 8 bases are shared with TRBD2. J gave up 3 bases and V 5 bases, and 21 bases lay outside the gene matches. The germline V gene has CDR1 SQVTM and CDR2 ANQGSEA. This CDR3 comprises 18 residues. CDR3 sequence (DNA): TGCAGCGTTAGGGGAGGGAGGGAAACGGCTAGCGGGTTCTACGAGCAGTACTTC. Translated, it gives CSVRGGRETASGFYEQYF.

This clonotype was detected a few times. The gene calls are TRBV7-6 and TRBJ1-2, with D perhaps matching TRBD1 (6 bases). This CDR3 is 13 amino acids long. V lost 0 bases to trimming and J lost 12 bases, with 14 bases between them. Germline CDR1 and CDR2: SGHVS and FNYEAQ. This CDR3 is CASSLAQTGSHTF. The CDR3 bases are TGTGCCAGCAGCTTAGCCCAGACAGGCAGTCACACCTTC.

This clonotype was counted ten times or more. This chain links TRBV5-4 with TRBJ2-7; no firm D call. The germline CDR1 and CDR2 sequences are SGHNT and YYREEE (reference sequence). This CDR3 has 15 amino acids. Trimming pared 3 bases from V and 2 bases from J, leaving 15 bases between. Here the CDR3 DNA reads TGTGCCAGCAGCTCGGCCGGCGGCGGACCCTACGAGCAGTACTTC. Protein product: CASSSAGGGPYEQYF.

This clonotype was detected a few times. This chain's CDR3 is CASSEGWDRLSPLHF. The CDR3 DNA is TGTGCCAGCAGTGAAGGATGGGACAGATTATCACCCCTCCACTTT. This chain uses TRBV25-1 with TRBJ1-6, with 7 positions matching TRBD1. The CDR3 consists of 15 residues. Looked up from germline, CDR1 is MGHDK and CDR2 is SYGVNS. V dropped 2 bases and J dropped 10; count of bases not matched to a gene: 8.

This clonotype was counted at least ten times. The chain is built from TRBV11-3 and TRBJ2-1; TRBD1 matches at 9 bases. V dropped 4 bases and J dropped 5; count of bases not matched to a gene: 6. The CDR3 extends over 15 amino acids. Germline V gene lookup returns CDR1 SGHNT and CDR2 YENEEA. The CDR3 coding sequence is TGTGCCAGCAGCTCCAGGGACAGGGCAAACAATGAGCAGTTCTTC. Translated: CASSSRDRANNEQFF.

CDR3: CASSQRTSARETQYF. The CDR3 DNA reads as TGTGCCAGCAGCCAGCGGACCTCTGCCCGGGAGACCCAGTACTTC. The chain recombines TRBV7-8 with TRBJ2-5; D is perhaps TRBD2 (5 bases). Trimming took off 5 bases at V and 5 bases at J, with 18 bases between the two ends. Germline loops: CDR1 SGHVS, CDR2 FQNEAQ. The CDR3 sequence is 15 residues long.

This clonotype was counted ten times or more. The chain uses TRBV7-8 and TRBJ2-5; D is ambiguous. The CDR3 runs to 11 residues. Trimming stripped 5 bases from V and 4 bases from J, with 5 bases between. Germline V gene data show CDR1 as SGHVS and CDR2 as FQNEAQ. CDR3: CASSAGETQYF. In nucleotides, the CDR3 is TGTGCCAGCAGCGCCGGAGAGACCCAGTACTTC. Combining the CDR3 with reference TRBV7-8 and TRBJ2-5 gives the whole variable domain GAGVSQSPRYKVAKRGQDVALRCDPISGHVSLFWYQQALGQGPEFLTYFQNEAQLDKSGLPSDRFFAERPEGSVSTLKIQRTQQEDSAVYLCASSAGETQYFGPGTRLLVL.

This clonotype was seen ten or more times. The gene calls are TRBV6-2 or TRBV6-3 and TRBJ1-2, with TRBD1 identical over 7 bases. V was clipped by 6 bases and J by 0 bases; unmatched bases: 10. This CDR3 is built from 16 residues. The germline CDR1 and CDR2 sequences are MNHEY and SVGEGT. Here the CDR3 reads CASRLGQAAANYGYTF. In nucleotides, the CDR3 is TGTGCCAGCAGATTAGGACAGGCCGCAGCTAACTATGGCTACACCTTC.

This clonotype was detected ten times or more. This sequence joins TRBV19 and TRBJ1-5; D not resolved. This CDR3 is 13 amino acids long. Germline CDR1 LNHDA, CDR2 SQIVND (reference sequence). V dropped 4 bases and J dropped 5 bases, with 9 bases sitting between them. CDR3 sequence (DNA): TGTGCCAGTAGTACCCGGGAGGATCAGCCCCAGCATTTT. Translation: CASSTREDQPQHF.

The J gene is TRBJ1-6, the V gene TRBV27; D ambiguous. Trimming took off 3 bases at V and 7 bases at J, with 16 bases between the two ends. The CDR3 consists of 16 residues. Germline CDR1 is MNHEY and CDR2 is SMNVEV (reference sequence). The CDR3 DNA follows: TGTGCCAGCAGTTTTGGAGGGTCCCACCTCAATTCACCCCTCCACTTT. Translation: CASSFGGSHLNSPLHF.

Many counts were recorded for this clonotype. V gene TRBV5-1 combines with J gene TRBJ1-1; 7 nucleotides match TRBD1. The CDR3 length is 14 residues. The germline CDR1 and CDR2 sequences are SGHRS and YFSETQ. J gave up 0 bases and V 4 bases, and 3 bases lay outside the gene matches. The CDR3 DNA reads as TGCGCCAGCAGCGCGGACAGGATGAACACTGAAGCTTTCTTT. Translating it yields CASSADRMNTEAFF.

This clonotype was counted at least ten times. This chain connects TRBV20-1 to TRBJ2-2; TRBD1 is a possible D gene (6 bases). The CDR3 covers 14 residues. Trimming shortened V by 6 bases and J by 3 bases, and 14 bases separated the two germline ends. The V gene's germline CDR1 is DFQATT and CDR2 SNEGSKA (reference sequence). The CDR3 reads CSAEGQGYTGELFF. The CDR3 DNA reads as TGCAGTGCCGAAGGTCAGGGGTACACCGGGGAGCTGTTTTTT.

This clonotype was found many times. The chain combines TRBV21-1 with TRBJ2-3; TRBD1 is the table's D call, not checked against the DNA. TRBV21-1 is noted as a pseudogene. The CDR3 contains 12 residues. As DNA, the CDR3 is TGTGCCAGCACCAGGGGGAAAAATACGCAGTATTTT. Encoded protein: CASTRGKNTQYF.

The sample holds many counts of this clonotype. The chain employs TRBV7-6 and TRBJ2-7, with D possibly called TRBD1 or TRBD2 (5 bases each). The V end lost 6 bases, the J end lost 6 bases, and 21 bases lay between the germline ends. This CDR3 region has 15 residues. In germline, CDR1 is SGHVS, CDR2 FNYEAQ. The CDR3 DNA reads TGTGCCAGCAGTCCAGGCTGGGACCCGGCGCGCGAGCAGTACTTC. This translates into CASSPGWDPAREQYF.

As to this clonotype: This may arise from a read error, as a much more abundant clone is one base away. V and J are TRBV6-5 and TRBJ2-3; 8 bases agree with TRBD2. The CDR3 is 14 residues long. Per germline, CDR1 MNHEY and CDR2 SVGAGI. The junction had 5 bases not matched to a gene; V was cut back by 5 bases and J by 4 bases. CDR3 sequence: CASSTGGSSDTQYF. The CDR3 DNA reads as TGTGCCAGCAGTACGGGGGGGAGCTCAGATACGCAGTATTTT.

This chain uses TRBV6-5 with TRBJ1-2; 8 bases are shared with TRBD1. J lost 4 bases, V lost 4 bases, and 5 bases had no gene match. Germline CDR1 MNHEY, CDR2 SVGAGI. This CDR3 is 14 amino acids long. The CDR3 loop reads CASSSPTGVYGYTF. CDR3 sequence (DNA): TGTGCCAGCAGTTCTCCGACAGGGGTCTATGGCTACACCTTC.

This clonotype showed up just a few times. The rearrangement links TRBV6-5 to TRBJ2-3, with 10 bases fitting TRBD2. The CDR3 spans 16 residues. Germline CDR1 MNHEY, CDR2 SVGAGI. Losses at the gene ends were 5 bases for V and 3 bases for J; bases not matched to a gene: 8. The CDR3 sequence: CASSQPTSGVTDTQYF. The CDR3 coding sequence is TGTGCCAGCAGTCAGCCCACTAGCGGGGTTACAGATACGCAGTATTTT.

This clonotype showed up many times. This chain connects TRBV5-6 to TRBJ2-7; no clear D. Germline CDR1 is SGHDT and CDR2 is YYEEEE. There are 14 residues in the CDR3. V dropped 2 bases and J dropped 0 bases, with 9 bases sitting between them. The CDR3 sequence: CASSFWRTSYEQYF. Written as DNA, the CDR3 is TGTGCCAGCAGCTTTTGGCGGACCTCCTACGAGCAGTACTTC.